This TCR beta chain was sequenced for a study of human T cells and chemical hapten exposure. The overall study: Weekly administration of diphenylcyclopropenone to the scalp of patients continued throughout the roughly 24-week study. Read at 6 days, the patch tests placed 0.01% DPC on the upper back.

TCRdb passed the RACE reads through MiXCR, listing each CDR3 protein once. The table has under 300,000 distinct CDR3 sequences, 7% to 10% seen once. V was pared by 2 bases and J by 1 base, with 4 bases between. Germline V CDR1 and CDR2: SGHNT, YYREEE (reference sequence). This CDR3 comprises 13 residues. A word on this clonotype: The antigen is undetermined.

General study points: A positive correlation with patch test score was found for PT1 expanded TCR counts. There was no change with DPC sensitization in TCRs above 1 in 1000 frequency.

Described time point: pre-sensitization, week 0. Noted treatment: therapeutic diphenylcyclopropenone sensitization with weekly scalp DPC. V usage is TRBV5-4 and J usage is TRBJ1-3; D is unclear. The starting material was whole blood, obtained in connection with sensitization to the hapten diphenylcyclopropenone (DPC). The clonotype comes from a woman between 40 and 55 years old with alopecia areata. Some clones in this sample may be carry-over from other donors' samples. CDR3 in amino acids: CASSLQSGNTIYF. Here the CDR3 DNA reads TGTGCCAGCAGCTTACAGTCTGGAAACACCATATATTTT.